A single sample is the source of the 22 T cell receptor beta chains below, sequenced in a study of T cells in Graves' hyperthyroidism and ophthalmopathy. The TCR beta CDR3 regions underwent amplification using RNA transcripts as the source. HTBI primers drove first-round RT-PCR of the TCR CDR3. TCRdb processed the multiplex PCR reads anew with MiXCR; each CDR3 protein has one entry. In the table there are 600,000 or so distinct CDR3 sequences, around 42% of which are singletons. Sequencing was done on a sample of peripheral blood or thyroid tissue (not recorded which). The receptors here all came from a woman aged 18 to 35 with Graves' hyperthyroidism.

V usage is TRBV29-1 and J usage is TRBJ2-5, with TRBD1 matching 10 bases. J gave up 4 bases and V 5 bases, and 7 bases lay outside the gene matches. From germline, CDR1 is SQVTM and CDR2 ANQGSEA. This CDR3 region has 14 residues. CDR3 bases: TGCAGCGTTTCCGGACAGGGGGACGCAGAGACCCAGTACTTC. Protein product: CSVSGQGDAETQYF.

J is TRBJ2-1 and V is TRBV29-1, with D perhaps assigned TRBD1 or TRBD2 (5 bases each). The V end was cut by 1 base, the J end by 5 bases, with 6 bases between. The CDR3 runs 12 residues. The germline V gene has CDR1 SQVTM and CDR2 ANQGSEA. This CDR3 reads CSVEGGNNEQFF. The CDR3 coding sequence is TGCAGCGTTGAAGGGGGGAACAATGAGCAGTTCTTC.

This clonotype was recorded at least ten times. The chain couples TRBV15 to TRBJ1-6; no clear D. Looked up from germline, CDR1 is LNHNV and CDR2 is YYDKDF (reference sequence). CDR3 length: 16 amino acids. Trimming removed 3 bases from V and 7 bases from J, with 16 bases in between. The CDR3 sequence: CATSSPLAGSNSPLHF. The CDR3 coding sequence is TGTGCCACCAGCAGTCCATTGGCCGGTTCAAATTCACCCCTCCACTTT.

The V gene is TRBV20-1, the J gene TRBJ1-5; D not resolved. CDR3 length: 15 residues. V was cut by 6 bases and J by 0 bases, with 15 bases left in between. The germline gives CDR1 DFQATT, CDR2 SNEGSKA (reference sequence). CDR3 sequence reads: CSAERTVDSNQPQHF. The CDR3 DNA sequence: TGCAGTGCCGAACGGACTGTCGATAGCAATCAGCCCCAGCATTTT.

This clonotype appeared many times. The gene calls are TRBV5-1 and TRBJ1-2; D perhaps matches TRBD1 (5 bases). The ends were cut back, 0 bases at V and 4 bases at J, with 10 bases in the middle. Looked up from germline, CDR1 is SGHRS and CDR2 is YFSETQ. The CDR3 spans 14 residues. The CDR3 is CASSLGQRSYGYTF. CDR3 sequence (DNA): TGCGCCAGCAGCTTGGGACAGAGGAGCTATGGCTACACCTTC. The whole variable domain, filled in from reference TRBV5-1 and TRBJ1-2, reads KAGVTQTPRYLIKTRGQQVTLSCSPISGHRSVSWYQQTPGQGLQFLFEYFSETQRNKGNFPGRFSGRQFSNSRSEMNVSTLELGDSALYLCASSLGQRSYGYTFGSGTRLTVV.

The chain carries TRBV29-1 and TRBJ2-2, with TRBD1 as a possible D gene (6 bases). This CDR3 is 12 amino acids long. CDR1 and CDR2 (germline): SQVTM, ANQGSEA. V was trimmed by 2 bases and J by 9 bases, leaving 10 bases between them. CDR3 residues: CSVESWDRELFF. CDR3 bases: TGCAGCGTTGAATCATGGGACAGGGAGCTGTTTTTT.

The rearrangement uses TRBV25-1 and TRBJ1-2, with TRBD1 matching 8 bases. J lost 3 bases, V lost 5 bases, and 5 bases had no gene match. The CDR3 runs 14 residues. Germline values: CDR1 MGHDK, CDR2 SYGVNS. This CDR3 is CASSPSTGDYGYTF. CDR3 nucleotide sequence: TGTGCCAGCAGTCCCTCGACAGGGGACTATGGCTACACCTTC.

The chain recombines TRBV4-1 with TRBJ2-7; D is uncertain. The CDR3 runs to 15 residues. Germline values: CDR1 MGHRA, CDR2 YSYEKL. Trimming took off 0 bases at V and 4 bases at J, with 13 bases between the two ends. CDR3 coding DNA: TGCGCCAGCAGCCAAGAATATGAGTACGGGTACGAGCAGTACTTC. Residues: CASSQEYEYGYEQYF.

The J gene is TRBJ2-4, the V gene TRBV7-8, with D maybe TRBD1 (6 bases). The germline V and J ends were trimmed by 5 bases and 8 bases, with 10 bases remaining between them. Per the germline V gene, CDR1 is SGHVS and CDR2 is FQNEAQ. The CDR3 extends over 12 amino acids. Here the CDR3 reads CASSPGVDIQYF. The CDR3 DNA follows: TGTGCCAGCAGCCCAGGGGTGGACATTCAGTACTTC.

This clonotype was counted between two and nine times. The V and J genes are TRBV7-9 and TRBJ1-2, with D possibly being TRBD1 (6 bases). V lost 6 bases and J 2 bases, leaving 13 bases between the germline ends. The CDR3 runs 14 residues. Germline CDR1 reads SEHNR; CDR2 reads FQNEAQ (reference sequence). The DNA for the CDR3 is TGTGCCAGCAGTCCCAACGGACAGAACTATGGCTACACCTTC. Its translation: CASSPNGQNYGYTF.

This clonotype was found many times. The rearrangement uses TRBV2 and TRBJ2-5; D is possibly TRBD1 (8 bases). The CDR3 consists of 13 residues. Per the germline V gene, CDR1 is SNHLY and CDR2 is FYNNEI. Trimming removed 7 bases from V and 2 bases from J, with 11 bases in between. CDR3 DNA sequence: TGTGCCAGCAAGCGGGACAGGCAAGAGACCCAGTACTTC. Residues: CASKRDRQETQYF.

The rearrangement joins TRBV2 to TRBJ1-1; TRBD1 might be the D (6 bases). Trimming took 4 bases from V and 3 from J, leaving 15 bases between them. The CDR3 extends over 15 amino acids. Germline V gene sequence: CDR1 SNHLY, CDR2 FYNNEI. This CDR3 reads CASSALRGADTEAFF. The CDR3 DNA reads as TGTGCCAGCAGTGCGTTACGGGGGGCGGACACTGAAGCTTTCTTT. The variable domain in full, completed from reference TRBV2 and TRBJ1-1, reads EPEVTQTPSHQVTQMGQEVILRCVPISNHLYFYWYRQILGQKVEFLVSFYNNEISEKSEIFDDQFSVERPDGSNFTLKIRSTKLEDSAMYFCASSALRGADTEAFFGQGTRLTVV.

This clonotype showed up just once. Here the CDR3 reads CASSPSTGTETQYF. The CDR3 DNA sequence: TGTGCCAGCAGCCCCTCAACCGGGACCGAGACCCAGTACTTC. The rearrangement links TRBV9 to TRBJ2-5; D tentatively reads TRBD1 or TRBD2 (5 bases each). This CDR3 region has 14 residues. Germline CDR1 SGDLS, CDR2 YYNGEE. V lost 4 bases, J lost 5 bases, and 15 bases lay in between.

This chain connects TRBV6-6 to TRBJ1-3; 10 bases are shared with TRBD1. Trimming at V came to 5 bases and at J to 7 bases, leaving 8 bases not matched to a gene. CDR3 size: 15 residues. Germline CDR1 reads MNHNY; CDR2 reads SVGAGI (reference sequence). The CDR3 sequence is CASSLPTGGFNTIYF. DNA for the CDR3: TGTGCCAGCAGTCTCCCGACAGGGGGCTTCAACACCATATATTTT.

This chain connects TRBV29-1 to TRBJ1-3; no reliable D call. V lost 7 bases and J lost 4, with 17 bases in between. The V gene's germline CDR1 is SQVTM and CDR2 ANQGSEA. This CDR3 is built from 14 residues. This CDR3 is CSASGSISGNTIYF. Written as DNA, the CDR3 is TGCAGCGCTAGCGGGTCCATCTCCGGAAACACCATATATTTT.

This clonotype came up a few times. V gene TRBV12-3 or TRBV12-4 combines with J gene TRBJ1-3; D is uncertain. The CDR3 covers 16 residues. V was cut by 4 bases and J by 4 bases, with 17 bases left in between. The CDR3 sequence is CASSSLSLVSGNTIYF. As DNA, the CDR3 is TGTGCCAGCAGTTCGCTATCCCTAGTTTCAGGAAACACCATATATTTT.

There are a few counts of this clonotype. The CDR3 here is CASKRGKVDTGETQYF. CDR3 DNA: TGTGCCAGCAAACGGGGGAAGGTGGACACCGGGGAGACCCAGTACTTC. The chain has TRBV24-1 and TRBJ2-5, with a tentative D call TRBD2 (6 bases). The V end was cut by 11 bases, the J end by 5 bases, with 26 bases between. Germline loops: CDR1 KGHDR, CDR2 SFDVKD. The CDR3 is 16 amino acids.

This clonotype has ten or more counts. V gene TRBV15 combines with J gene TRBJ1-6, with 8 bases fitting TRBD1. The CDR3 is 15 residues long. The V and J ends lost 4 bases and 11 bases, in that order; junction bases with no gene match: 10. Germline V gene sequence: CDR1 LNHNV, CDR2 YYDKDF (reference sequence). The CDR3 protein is CATSTRQGPGAPLHF. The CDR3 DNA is TGTGCCACCAGCACTCGACAGGGGCCTGGTGCACCCCTCCACTTT.

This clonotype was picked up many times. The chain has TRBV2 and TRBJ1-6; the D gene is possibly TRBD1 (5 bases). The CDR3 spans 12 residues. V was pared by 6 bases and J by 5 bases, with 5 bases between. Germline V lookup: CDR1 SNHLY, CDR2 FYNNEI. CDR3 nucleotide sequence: TGTGCCAGCAGAGGGGATAATTCACCCCTCCACTTT. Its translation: CASRGDNSPLHF. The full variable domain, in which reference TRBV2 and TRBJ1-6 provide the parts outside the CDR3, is EPEVTQTPSHQVTQMGQEVILRCVPISNHLYFYWYRQILGQKVEFLVSFYNNEISEKSEIFDDQFSVERPDGSNFTLKIRSTKLEDSAMYFCASRGDNSPLHFGNGTRLTVT.

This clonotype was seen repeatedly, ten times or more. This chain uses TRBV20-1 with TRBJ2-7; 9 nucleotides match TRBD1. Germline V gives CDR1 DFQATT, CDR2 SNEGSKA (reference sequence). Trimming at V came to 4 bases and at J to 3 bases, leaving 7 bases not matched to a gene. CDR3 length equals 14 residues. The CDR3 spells CSAKRGTGFYEQYF. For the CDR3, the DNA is TGCAGTGCTAAACGGGGGACAGGGTTCTACGAGCAGTACTTC.

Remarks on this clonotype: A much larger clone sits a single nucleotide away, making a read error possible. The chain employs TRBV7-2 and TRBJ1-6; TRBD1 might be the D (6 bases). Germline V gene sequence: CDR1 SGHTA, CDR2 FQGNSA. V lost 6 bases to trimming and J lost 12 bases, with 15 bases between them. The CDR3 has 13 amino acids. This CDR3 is CASSRHKGEPLHF. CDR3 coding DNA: TGTGCCAGCAGTCGGCACAAGGGGGAACCCCTCCACTTT.

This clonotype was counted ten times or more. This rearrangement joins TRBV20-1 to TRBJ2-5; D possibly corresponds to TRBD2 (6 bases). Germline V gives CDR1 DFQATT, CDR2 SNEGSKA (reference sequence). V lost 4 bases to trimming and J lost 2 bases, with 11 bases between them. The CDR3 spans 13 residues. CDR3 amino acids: CSATTSRQETQYF. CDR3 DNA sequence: TGCAGTGCTACCACTAGCAGGCAAGAGACCCAGTACTTC.